This T cell receptor beta chain was found in a study of identifying expanded T cells in peripheral blood. Findings of the study overall: Variance in clone template counts between approximately two-week samples significantly increased with total template count across all healthy donors. Differentially abundant clones: approximately 1.3 between replicates, 16.4 at approximately 14 days, under 25 at four.

As regards this clone: Its target is unknown.

CDR1 SGHRS and CDR2 YFSETQ come from the germline V gene. V was clipped by 0 bases and J by 7 bases; unmatched bases: 6. This CDR3 is built from 15 residues. Collection occurred without any documented infections or immune events in donors. Clones were read by immunoSEQ multiplex PCR, and TCRdb kept only the in-frame ones, dropping some. Of 100,000 or so clones in the sample, approximately 88% are singletons; the top ten hold 13% to 15%. This chain joins TRBV5-1 and TRBJ1-4; 7 nucleotides line up with TRBD1. Specimen: blood. The TCR originated in a person between 18 and 75 years old in good health. The CDR3 bases are TGCGCCAGCAGCTTGGAGACAGGGTTCGGTGAAAAACTGTTTTTT. Translated, it gives CASSLETGFGEKLFF.